This T cell receptor beta chain emerged from a study of OX40 agonist ivuxolimab in advanced cancers. Germline CDR1 is SNHLY and CDR2 is FYNNEI. With 5 bases removed from V and 2 bases from J, the gap between germline ends came to 19 bases. This CDR3 is 17 amino acids long. Sequencing used immunoSEQ multiplex PCR; TCRdb keeps in-frame clones, though not all of them. The table records tens of thousands of clones, 65% to 85% of them present only once. Patients were ruled out by autoimmune disease history or systemic immunosuppression. The sample consisted of CD4+ or CD8+ T cells sorted from blood, taken in a trial of the OX40 agonist ivuxolimab. This sequence joins TRBV2 and TRBJ1-3, with unresolved D. The sequence was collected from an adult with an advanced solid tumor such as melanoma, head and neck, liver or kidney cancer. CDR3 DNA sequence: TGTGCCAGCAGTTATTCCGCCGGGCCCCTTACTGGAAACACCATATATTTT. It is translated as CASSYSAGPLTGNTIYF.